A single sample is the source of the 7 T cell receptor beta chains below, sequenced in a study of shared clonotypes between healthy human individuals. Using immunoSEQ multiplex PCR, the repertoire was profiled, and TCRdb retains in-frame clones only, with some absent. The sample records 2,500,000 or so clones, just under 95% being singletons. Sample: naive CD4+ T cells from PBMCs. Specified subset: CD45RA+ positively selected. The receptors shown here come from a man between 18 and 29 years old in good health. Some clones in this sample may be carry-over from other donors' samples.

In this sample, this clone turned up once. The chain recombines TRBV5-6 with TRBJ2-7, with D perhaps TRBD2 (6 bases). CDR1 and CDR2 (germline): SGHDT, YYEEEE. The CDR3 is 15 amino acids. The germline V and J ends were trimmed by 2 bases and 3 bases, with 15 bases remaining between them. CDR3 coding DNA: TGTGCCAGCAGCTTTTTTCCGGGAGAGGGCTACGAGCAGTACTTC. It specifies CASSFFPGEGYEQYF. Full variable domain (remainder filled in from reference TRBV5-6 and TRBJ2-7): DAGVTQSPTHLIKTRGQQVTLRCSPKSGHDTVSWYQQALGQGPQFIFQYYEEEERQRGNFPDRFSGHQFPNYSSELNVNALLLGDSALYLCASSFFPGEGYEQYFGPGTRLTVT.

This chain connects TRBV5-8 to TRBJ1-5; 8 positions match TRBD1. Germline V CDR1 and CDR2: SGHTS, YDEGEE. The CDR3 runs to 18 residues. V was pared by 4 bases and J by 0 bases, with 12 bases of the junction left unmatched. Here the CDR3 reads CASSRTRTGRNSNQPQHF. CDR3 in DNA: TGTGCCAGCAGCCGTACCCGGACAGGGCGTAATAGCAATCAGCCCCAGCATTTT.

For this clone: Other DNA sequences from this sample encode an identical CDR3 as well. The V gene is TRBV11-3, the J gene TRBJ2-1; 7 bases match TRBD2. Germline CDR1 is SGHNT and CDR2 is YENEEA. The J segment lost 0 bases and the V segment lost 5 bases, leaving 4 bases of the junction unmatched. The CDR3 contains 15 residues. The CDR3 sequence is CASSPSGASYNEQFF. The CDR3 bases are TGTGCCAGCAGCCCTAGCGGAGCCTCCTACAATGAGCAGTTCTTC.

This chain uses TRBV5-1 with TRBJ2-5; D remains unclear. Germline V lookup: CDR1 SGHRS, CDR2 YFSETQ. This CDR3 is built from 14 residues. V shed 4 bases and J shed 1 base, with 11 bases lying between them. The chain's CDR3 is CASSQAMPQETQYF. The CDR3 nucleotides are TGCGCCAGCAGCCAGGCGATGCCCCAAGAGACCCAGTACTTC.

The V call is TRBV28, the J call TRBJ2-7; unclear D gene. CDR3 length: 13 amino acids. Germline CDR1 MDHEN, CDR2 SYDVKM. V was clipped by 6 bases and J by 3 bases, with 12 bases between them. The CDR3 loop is CASSSRNSYEQYF. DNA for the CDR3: TGTGCCAGCAGCTCTCGAAACAGCTACGAGCAGTACTTC.

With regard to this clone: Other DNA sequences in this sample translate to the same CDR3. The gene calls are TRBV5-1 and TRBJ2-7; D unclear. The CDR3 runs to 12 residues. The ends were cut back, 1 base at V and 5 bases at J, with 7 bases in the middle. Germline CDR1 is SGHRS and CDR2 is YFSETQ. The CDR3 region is CASSLLGNEQYF. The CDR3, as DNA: TGCGCCAGCAGCTTGCTAGGGAACGAGCAGTACTTC.

The CDR3 sequence: CASSIVTATQPQHF. In nucleotides, the CDR3 is TGTGCCAGTAGTATAGTTACGGCCACTCAGCCCCAGCATTTT. V is TRBV19 and J is TRBJ1-5; unclear D gene. The CDR3 length is 14 residues. V was shortened by 1 base and J by 6 bases, with 10 bases between the two germline ends. Germline V gene data show CDR1 as LNHDA and CDR2 as SQIVND (reference sequence).